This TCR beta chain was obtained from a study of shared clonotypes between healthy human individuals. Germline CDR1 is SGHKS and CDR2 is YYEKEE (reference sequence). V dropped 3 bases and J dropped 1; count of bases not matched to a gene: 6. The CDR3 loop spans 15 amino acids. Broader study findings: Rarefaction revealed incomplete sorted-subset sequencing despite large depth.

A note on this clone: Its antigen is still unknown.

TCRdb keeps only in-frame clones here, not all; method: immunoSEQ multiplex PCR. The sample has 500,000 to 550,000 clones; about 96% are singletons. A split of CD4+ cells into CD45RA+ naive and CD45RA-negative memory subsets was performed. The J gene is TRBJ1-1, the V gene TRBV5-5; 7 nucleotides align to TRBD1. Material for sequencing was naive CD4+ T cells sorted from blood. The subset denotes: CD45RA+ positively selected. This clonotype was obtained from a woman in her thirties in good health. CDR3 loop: CASSSHGTENTEAFF. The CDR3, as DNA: TGTGCCAGCAGCTCACACGGGACAGAGAACACTGAAGCTTTCTTT.